This T cell receptor (beta chain) was retrieved from a study of post-analysis software for immune sequencing data (dated by TCRdb to the mid-2010s). With respect to the entire study: The recorded disease courses included relapsing-remitting, secondary progressive and progressive-relapsing multiple sclerosis, and some patients had no subtype annotation. The patient repertoires were set against about eleven previously published healthy control repertoires from donors whose ages ranged from roughly 6 to 25 years. A subset of samples was prepared in parallel using single-end sample barcoding, then pooled and co-amplified after Illumina adapter ligation.

To demonstrate the VDJtools post-analysis software, the study profiled TCR beta repertoires from the peripheral blood of about 13 young patients with multiple sclerosis. Multiple sclerosis patients were children and adolescents aged about 6 to 16 years. Its CDR3 holds 15 amino acids, cysteine through phenylalanine. Solely the CDR3 DNA is kept, with 45 bases framed from the first base. V gives up 5 bases and J gives up 0 bases, and the segment between their germline ends measures 11 bases. From a lookup of the germline V gene (reference sequence), CDR1 and CDR2 are SEHNR and FQNEAQ. Libraries came from PCR. The run used an Illumina HiSeq 2500. To reduce PCR and sequencing biases, unique molecular identifiers were incorporated into the TCR beta cDNA libraries. Every 1 to 10 million input T cells yielded some 500,000 cDNA molecules, meaning each molecule approximated one T cell. The patient libraries were prepared and sequenced with the same protocol used for the earlier healthy control dataset. Samples belonging to the same batch were prepared together, multiplexed and sequenced on a shared HiSeq lane. The original methods were these. Raw barcoded reads were processed with MIGEC, and single-read molecular identifier groups were discarded before consensus assembly and CDR3 extraction. Clonotype tables were post-analysed with VDJtools, normalizing diversity by down-sampling all datasets to the smallest sample size. Repertoire overlap clustering matched CDR3 amino acid but not nucleotide sequences to correct batch-related cross-sample contamination. TCRdb ran its own pipeline on the public reads, namely fastp trimming at Q25 and MiXCR clone calling, and kept in-frame beta chains. Rows are combined by CDR3 protein, so each entry shows the most common genes and DNA. TCRdb, rather than the study authors, made the V and J calls. This sample lists about 820,000 distinct CDR3 sequences; about 53% were detected once. Around 4.5% of the sample comes from the top ten.

Note on this clonotype: Its antigen is still unknown. Base qualities are not at hand, and no much larger clone is one base apart.

Study-level results and caveats: Compared with controls, multiple sclerosis patients had significantly lower normalized Chao1 diversity, a finding suggesting substantial peripheral T-cell clonal expansion. The multiple sclerosis patient group was slightly younger than the control group. Patients showed significantly higher frequencies than controls for a few TRBV segments, among them TRBV5-6, TRBV5-1 and TRBV20-1. When samples were clustered directly using the F measure, samples prepared in the same batch co-clustered strongly, which prompted a batch-effect correction.

The V and J genes are TRBV7-9 and TRBJ2-1, with the D call perhaps TRBD1 or TRBD2, as 5 bases match in each case. The source is a girl between 5 and 17 years old with multiple sclerosis. Sequencing was carried out using blood. The nucleotides are TGTGCCAGCAGCCCCGGGACGCTCTCCTACAATGAGCAGTTCTTC. It specifies CASSPGTLSYNEQFF. With the portions outside the CDR3 filled from the reference TRBV7-9 and TRBJ2-1 genes, the complete variable region becomes DTGVSQNPRHKITKRGQNVTFRCDPISEHNRLYWYRQTLGQGPEFLTYFQNEAQLEKSRLLSDRFSAERPKGSFSTLEIQRTEQGDSAMYLCASSPGTLSYNEQFFGPGTRLTVL.